This T cell receptor (beta chain) was identified during a study of identifying expanded T cells in peripheral blood. Per the germline V gene, CDR1 is SGDLS and CDR2 is YYNGEE. V lost 0 bases to trimming and J lost 1 base, with 11 bases between them. The CDR3 runs to 15 residues. Study-wide results and limits: Clone count variance between approximately two-week samples rose with total template count.

A remark on this clone: What it binds is unknown.

The table came from immunoSEQ multiplex PCR; TCRdb's copy has only in-frame clones and leaves some out. The sample records some 93,000 clones, roughly 90% being singletons. The receptor was derived from a person between 18 and 70 years old in good health. Sequenced input: blood. The chain combines TRBV9 with TRBJ2-7, with D maybe TRBD2 (6 bases). The DNA for the CDR3 is TGTGCCAGCAGCGTAGCGGGGGAGGTTTCCTACGAGCAGTACTTC. Translating gives CASSVAGEVSYEQYF.